What follows describes a single T cell receptor (beta chain). Its antigen has not been determined. Per-base qualities were not stored, and no clone one base away is much larger. The donors were healthy, HIV-negative adults who had no recently reported acute infections or vaccinations. Every donor was a Caucasian adult residing in Nashville, Tennessee, USA. CD4+ T cells were enriched by magnetic negative selection, after which naive cells were positively selected on CD45RA and the negative fraction was taken as the memory subset. After blood collection by leukapheresis, PBMCs were isolated using Ficoll-Histopaque density gradient centrifugation and then cryopreserved in the vapor phase of liquid nitrogen. Analytical flow cytometry was used to check the purity and quantity of every magnetically sorted T cell population. Genomic DNA was isolated from every sorted fraction and measured by UV absorbance on a Nanodrop 2000c.

This entry is derived from a study of shared clonotypes between healthy human individuals (dated by TCRdb to 2018 to 2020). Regarding the research as a whole: A couple of women and three men aged 18 to 49 years were included in the cohort. To estimate repertoire size and how much clonotypes are shared between individuals, the study performed deep sequencing of blood TCR repertoires from about five healthy adults. Per donor, three plates each were used for CD4 naive and CD4 memory, two for CD8 naive, and one for CD8 memory. Per donor, leukapheresis produced somewhere between about 0.94 and 9 billion PBMCs. To increase sequencing depth and limit assay-specific biases, TCR repertoire library preparation and sequencing were carried out by different laboratories using diverse techniques. Results and caveats for the whole study, not just this receptor: Higher generation probabilities were observed for clonotypes shared by all four sorted-subset donors than for non-shared clonotypes. The small number of donors limited the genetic and exposure-history diversity represented. About 5% of naive CD4, around 3.6% of naive CD8, approximately 2% of memory CD4, and around 0.42% of memory CD8 clonotypes were shared across several donors. Estimated clonotype richness was generally larger for naive than for memory subsets. Even with the large sequencing depth, rarefaction of the sorted-subset datasets indicated that sequencing was incomplete. Sampling was restricted to blood, and TCR repertoires in tissues likely differ from the TCR repertoires found in blood. Pairwise subsampling led to the expectation that sequencing depth would affect the degree of clonotype sharing among donors.

Using the deep immunoSEQ assay, TCR CDR3 regions were amplified from genomic DNA by multiplex PCR. Genomic DNA extracted from each cell subset was distributed evenly over all wells of several immunoSEQ 96-well plates, and each plate served as one replicate. For sorted subsets, approximately 210 ng of genomic DNA, equivalent to some 33,000 T cell genomes, went into each replicate PCR. The purified libraries were quantified using a Qubit 3.0 fluorometer, sized with a Bioanalyzer 2100, and then quantified again using the KAPA Library Quantification kit. A separate single-read 150-cycle Illumina NextSeq 550 flow cell was used to sequence each immunoSEQ 96-well plate. The paper's processing steps were these. Because the immunoSEQ output included only junctional sequences and no quality scores, the filtering could not be the same as the filtering used for full-length reads. Sequences were annotated with PyIR, a Python wrapper for IgBLAST v1.9, using IMGT germline references to assign V/J genes and CDR3. Reads with weak V/J assignments (E-value above 1e-6), missing CDR3, stop codons, out-of-frame junctions, or ambiguous translated residues were removed. V3J clonotypes were defined as sequences sharing the same inferred V gene, J gene, and CDR3 amino acid sequence. Percentage overlap between repertoires was calculated by dividing the number of shared unique clonotypes by the size of the smaller repertoire. Richness of each repertoire was evaluated using RTK rarefaction, the Chao1 estimator, and Recon v2.1 estimates of unobserved clonotypes. Generation probabilities for all TCRbeta clonotypes obtained by the gDNA method from a handful of donors were computed using OLGA. What TCRdb holds here is the immuneACCESS table cut down to in-frame rearrangements. Part of the clones is not present; checked against another copy, under half of the missing clones reflect an unresolved V gene, and the others are unexplained. V and J calls and clone size come straight from that table; D and trimming were deduced from the DNA. This sample has roughly 1,000,000 clones in its table, and more than 75% of those were observed once. The ten largest make up 0.61% of the sample.

Inclusive of the bounding cysteine and phenylalanine, the CDR3 is 14 residues long. CDR3 DNA only is kept here, 42 bases in frame from base 1. A distance of 11 bases separates the germline ends of V and J, which lose 5 bases and 1 base respectively. From the germline V gene (reference sequence), CDR1 is MNHEY and CDR2 is SMNVEV. Rearrangement joined TRBV27 to TRBJ1-1; a tentative D call is TRBD1 (5 bases match). Sequenced sample: memory CD4+ T cells from PBMCs. Sample cell subset or site, as interpreted from the label and publication: CD45RA-negative fraction. The sequence came from a man in his late teens or twenties in good health. Some clones in this sample may be carry-over from other donors' samples. The CDR3 region reads CASSQGRGNTEAFF. In nucleotides, the sequence is TGTGCCAGCAGTCAGGGACGGGGGAACACTGAAGCTTTCTTT.